The clone carrying this T cell receptor beta chain appeared many times. Its antigen is as yet unknown. Germline-derived CDR1 and CDR2 are DFQATT and SNEGSKA (reference sequence). The CDR3 has 12 residues. Trimming stripped 6 bases from V and 2 bases from J, with 11 bases between. RNA transcripts provided the source from which TCR beta CDR3 regions were amplified. First-round RT-PCR of the TCR CDR3 relied on the HTBI primer set. TCRdb recomputed calls from the multiplex PCR reads with MiXCR, one row per CDR3 protein. The sample contains approximately 400,000 distinct CDR3 sequences, 11% to 15% of which appear only once. These data come from a study of T cells in Graves' hyperthyroidism and ophthalmopathy. General observations from the study: Peripheral blood also featured most of the thyroid clonotypes expanded above 0.001.

The material sequenced was blood. The rearrangement uses TRBV20-1 and TRBJ2-7; possible D gene TRBD1, 5 bases. The sequence was obtained from a woman aged 60-70 years with Graves' hyperthyroidism. The CDR3 DNA reads as TGCAGTGCCACGGACATTACCTACGAGCAGTACTTC. Translated: CSATDITYEQYF.